This T cell receptor beta chain was documented in a study of T cell clonality in common variable immunodeficiency. General study findings and limits: Compared with controls, CVID subjects had fewer shared TCRbeta clones. CVID subjects showed higher TCRbeta clonality than healthy controls.

Germline V gives CDR1 LNHDA, CDR2 SQIVND (reference sequence). Between the trimmed V and J ends, which lost 2 bases and 7 bases, there was a span of 11 bases. This CDR3 is built from 13 residues. Control and CVID samples contributed equal amounts of genomic DNA. Sequencing was performed with immunoSEQ multiplex PCR; in TCRdb, only in-frame clones are kept and a portion is missing. Found here are under 35,000 clones, no singletons; the ten largest cover approximately 3.9%. This clone was observed at least ten times. Its antigen remains unidentified. The read terminates 3 residues ahead of where the CDR3 ends, so the germline J gene completes it.

Material: peripheral blood mononuclear cells. V and J are TRBV19 and TRBJ1-1, with a tentative D call TRBD1 (5 bases). This receptor was obtained from a person aged 18 to 70 in good health. CDR3 bases read: TGTGCCAGTAGTATAAGGGGATCGGATGAA. Amino acid sequence: CASSIRGSDE. The entire CDR3 reads CASSIRGSDEAFF.